The rows below give T cell receptor beta chains drawn from one sample of a study of blood T cell repertoires in COVID-19. Here immunoSEQ multiplex PCR was the method, and the copy in TCRdb shows in-frame clones only, minus some. The sample contains 100,000 to 150,000 clones, approximately 86% of which appear only once. Sequencing was carried out using peripheral blood. Receptors originate from a woman in her 50s with active or convalescent COVID-19. Each CDR3 is given with its conserved first and last residue. Fields, in order: J gene, clone size, D gene, V gene, CDR3 protein, CDR3 DNA. A D gene is named only where the DNA matches it firmly. Some rows mark clone size as missing; the rest say once, few, many or name a class of expanded clone.

>TRBJ2-1|.|.|TRBV10-3
CAISDPLGDNEQFF
TGTGCCATCAGTGACCCTCTCGGAGACAATGAGCAGTTCTTC
>TRBJ1-3|.|TRBD1|TRBV2
CASRDGTGASGNTIYF
TGTGCCAGCAGGGACGGGACAGGGGCCTCTGGAAACACCATATATTTT
>TRBJ2-1|.|.|TRBV18
CASSPKGDADNEQFF
TGTGCCAGCTCACCAAAGGGGGATGCTGACAATGAGCAGTTCTTC
>TRBJ2-5|.|TRBD2|TRBV6-2/TRBV6-3
CASSYGRLAGGETQYF
TGTGCCAGCAGTTACGGGCGACTAGCGGGAGGTGAGACCCAGTACTTC
>TRBJ1-1|.|TRBD1|TRBV10-3
CAISKDRENTEAFF
TGTGCCATCAGTAAGGACAGGGAGAACACTGAAGCTTTCTTT
>TRBJ2-5|.|.|TRBV28
CASSSPRETQYF
TGTGCCAGCAGTTCCCCCCGGGAGACCCAGTACTTC
>TRBJ1-1|.|.|TRBV25-1
CASRQGGRGEAFF
TGTGCCAGCAGACAGGGAGGGCGAGGGGAAGCTTTCTTT
>TRBJ1-1|.|.|TRBV3-1/TRBV3-2
CASSQDPGIPDTEAFF
TGTGCCAGCAGCCAAGATCCCGGGATCCCGGACACTGAAGCTTTCTTT
>TRBJ2-7|.|.|TRBV21-1
CASSFREYGHEQYF
TGTGCCAGCAGCTTCCGGGAGTACGGCCACGAGCAGTACTTC
>TRBJ2-7|.|TRBD2|TRBV5-4
CARRKLAGGPYEQYF
TGTGCCAGGAGGAAACTAGCGGGGGGTCCCTACGAGCAGTACTTC
>TRBJ2-7|.|TRBD2|TRBV29-1
CSVRGAYEQYF
TGCAGCGTTCGGGGGGCCTACGAGCAGTACTTC
>TRBJ2-7|.|TRBD2|TRBV11-2
CASSLGGTSGTEQYF
TGTGCCAGCAGCTTAGGGGGGACTAGCGGGACCGAGCAGTACTTC
>TRBJ1-2|.|.|TRBV5-6
CASSWATVQGGYTF
TGTGCCAGCAGCTGGGCCACAGTCCAGGGTGGCTACACCTTC
>TRBJ2-2|.|.|TRBV21-1
CASSDSGGNTGELFF
TGTGCCAGCAGCGATAGCGGGGGGAACACCGGGGAGCTGTTTTTT
>TRBJ1-3|.|.|TRBV28
CASSSSERILSGNTIYF
TGTGCCAGCAGTTCGTCCGAGCGGATCCTCTCTGGAAACACCATATATTTT
>TRBJ2-3|.|.|TRBV13
CASSSGLYTDTQYF
TGTGCCAGCAGCTCCGGACTTTACACAGATACGCAGTATTTT
>TRBJ1-5|.|.|TRBV28
CASSLGVEGGQPQHF
TGTGCCAGCAGTTTAGGTGTCGAGGGCGGGCAGCCCCAGCATTTT
>TRBJ2-1|.|.|TRBV12-3/TRBV12-4
CASSLQQGQTEFF
TGTGCCAGCAGTCTGCAACAGGGACAAACGGAGTTCTTC
>TRBJ2-7|once|TRBD2|TRBV19
CASNPSKTSGSYEQYF
TGTGCCAGTAATCCTTCCAAGACTAGCGGATCCTACGAGCAGTACTTC
>TRBJ2-1|.|TRBD1|TRBV18
CASSRTGGYNEQFF
TGTGCCAGCTCGAGGACAGGAGGTTACAATGAGCAGTTCTTC
>TRBJ1-1|.|TRBD1|TRBV5-6
CASSSWTGANTEAFF
TGTGCCAGCAGCTCCTGGACAGGAGCTAACACTGAAGCTTTCTTT
>TRBJ2-5|.|TRBD1|TRBV15
CATSRDFGTEKETQYF
TGTGCCACCAGCAGAGACTTCGGGACAGAAAAAGAGACCCAGTACTTC
>TRBJ1-2|.|.|TRBV7-2
CASSYLTVPGYGYTF
TGTGCCAGCAGCTATCTGACAGTGCCTGGCTATGGCTACACCTTC
>TRBJ1-2|once|TRBD1|TRBV6-5
CASSPDRGQGYTF
TGTGCCAGCAGCCCCGACAGGGGGCAGGGCTACACCTTC
>TRBJ1-4|.|TRBD1|TRBV28
CASSAWDRGLTNEKLFF
TGTGCCAGCAGCGCCTGGGACAGGGGGCTTACTAATGAAAAACTGTTTTTT
>TRBJ2-6|.|.|TRBV25-1
CASSQGSSGANVLTF
TGTGCCAGCAGTCAAGGGAGCTCTGGGGCCAACGTCCTGACTTTC
>TRBJ1-5|few|TRBD1|TRBV27
CASSLTGGAGQPQHF
TGTGCCAGCAGTCTTACAGGGGGCGCGGGTCAGCCCCAGCATTTT
>TRBJ2-7|.|.|TRBV28
CASSASSKSRYEQYF
TGTGCCAGCAGTGCTTCCTCAAAGAGCCGCTACGAGCAGTACTTC
>TRBJ2-1|.|.|TRBV12-3/TRBV12-4
CASSTARVGEQFF
TGTGCCAGCAGTACGGCCCGGGTGGGTGAGCAGTTCTTC
>TRBJ1-4|.|.|TRBV4-1
CASSQVAREKLFF
TGCGCCAGCAGCCAAGTGGCTAGGGAAAAACTGTTTTTT
>TRBJ2-7|.|TRBD2|TRBV5-4
CASSLMIAGGREQYF
TGTGCCAGCAGCTTGATGATAGCGGGAGGGAGAGAGCAGTACTTC
>TRBJ1-3|.|.|TRBV3-1/TRBV3-2
CASSRLTGPNTIYF
TGTGCCAGCAGCCGATTGACAGGACCCAACACCATATATTTT
>TRBJ2-5|.|.|TRBV5-4
CASSLHFGRTSGQETQYF
.
>TRBJ2-7|.|.|TRBV7-2
CASSLSLGGNYEQYF
TGTGCCAGCAGCTTGTCACTCGGCGGAAACTACGAGCAGTACTTC
>TRBJ2-1|.|TRBD2|TRBV2
CASSARLAGSNEQFF
TGTGCCAGCAGCGCGCGACTAGCGGGGAGCAATGAGCAGTTCTTC
>TRBJ1-1|.|.|TRBV6-5
CASSYGGITEAFF
TGTGCCAGCAGTTACGGGGGGATTACTGAAGCTTTCTTT
>TRBJ2-3|.|.|TRBV18
CASSPNIPSTDTQYF
TGTGCCAGCTCACCAAACATTCCCAGCACAGATACGCAGTATTTT
>TRBJ1-2|.|.|TRBV2
CASHHRVGYGYTF
TGTGCCAGCCACCACAGGGTTGGCTATGGCTACACCTTC
>TRBJ2-7|.|.|TRBV18
CASSTGQGGVYEQYF
TGTGCCAGCTCAACTGGACAGGGAGGGGTCTACGAGCAGTACTTC
>TRBJ2-7|.|.|TRBV30
CAWSDMATYEQYF
TGTGCCTGGAGTGATATGGCCACCTACGAGCAGTACTTC
>TRBJ1-1|once|.|TRBV10-2
CASRWAGVNTEAFF
TGCGCCAGCCGTTGGGCGGGGGTGAACACTGAAGCTTTCTTT
>TRBJ2-4|.|TRBD2|TRBV4-3
CASSQLRLAGHKNIQYF
TGCGCCAGCAGCCAGTTGCGGCTAGCGGGCCACAAAAACATTCAGTACTTC
>TRBJ2-1|.|.|TRBV12-3/TRBV12-4
CASSLLATSEQFF
TGTGCCAGCAGTCTCCTGGCTACTAGTGAGCAGTTCTTC
>TRBJ2-2|few|.|TRBV9
CASSVGRSTGELFF
TGTGCCAGCAGCGTAGGAAGGAGCACCGGGGAGCTGTTTTTT
>TRBJ2-3|.|.|TRBV7-9
CASSPPDRDTQYF
TGTGCCAGCAGCCCACCCGATAGAGATACGCAGTATTTT
>TRBJ2-1|.|.|TRBV19
CASSISDFNEQFF
TGTGCCAGTAGTATATCGGACTTCAATGAGCAGTTCTTC